One and the same sample provided the 14 T cell receptor beta chains below, sequenced in a study of metastatic and nonmetastatic thyroid tumors. The entire patient cohort was treatment-naive prior to thyroid surgery. TCRdb reprocessed the PCR reads using MiXCR. The sample lists some 60,000 clones; more than 25% were seen once. Sequenced sample: blood. Source of these receptors: a female donor with papillary thyroid cancer or a benign thyroid nodule (not recorded which). Some clones in this sample may be carry-over from other donors' samples.

V gene TRBV10-1 combines with J gene TRBJ2-1; tentatively, D is TRBD2 (6 bases). V was trimmed by 3 bases and J by 7 bases, leaving 16 bases between them. In germline, CDR1 is WNHNN, CDR2 SYGVQD (reference sequence). CDR3 length: 15 amino acids. The CDR3 DNA follows: TGCGCCAGCAGTGAATGGGGGGTAAAGGTAAATGAGCAGTTCTTC. Protein sequence: CASSEWGVKVNEQFF.

This clone has a count of ten or more. The chain employs TRBV28 and TRBJ2-7; D unclear. The germline V gene has CDR1 MDHEN and CDR2 SYDVKM. V lost 7 bases and J 3 bases, leaving 16 bases between the germline ends. This CDR3 is 14 amino acids long. The CDR3 DNA reads TGTGCCAGCACCCCGACCGACACTTACTACGAGCAGTACTTC. Translated, it gives CASTPTDTYYEQYF.

This clone was detected only a few times. The chain is built from TRBV13 and TRBJ2-7, with D perhaps matching TRBD2 (7 bases). This CDR3 has 14 amino acids. Per germline, CDR1 PRHDT and CDR2 FYEKMQ (reference sequence). V lost 7 bases and J lost 2, with 15 bases in between. DNA for the CDR3: TGTGCCAGCAACCGCGGGGGCCTGACCTACGAGCAGTACTTC. Translation gives CASNRGGLTYEQYF.

This clone was observed a few times. The rearrangement joins TRBV20-1 to TRBJ2-1; TRBD2 agrees at 8 bases. This CDR3 region has 21 residues. In germline, CDR1 is DFQATT, CDR2 SNEGSKA (reference sequence). The J segment lost 0 bases and the V segment lost 2 bases, leaving 21 bases of the junction unmatched. The CDR3 region has the DNA TGCAGTGCTAGAACCGGACTAGCTAGTAAAGAGGGGATTTACTCCTACAATGAGCAGTTCTTC. Protein product: CSARTGLASKEGIYSYNEQFF.

The CDR3 region has the DNA TGTGCCAGCAGCTCCCCTCCCGGGACAGGGGTGACCGGGGAGCTGTTTTTT. It yields the protein CASSSPPGTGVTGELFF. The V gene is TRBV11-1, the J gene TRBJ2-2; 10 bases fit TRBD1. J gave up 5 bases and V 4 bases, and 10 bases lay outside the gene matches. CDR3 length equals 17 residues. Germline CDR1 is SGHAT and CDR2 is FQDESV (reference sequence).

V is TRBV20-1 and J is TRBJ1-1, with D possibly being TRBD1 (5 bases). Germline assignment: CDR1 DFQATT and CDR2 SNEGSKA (reference sequence). This CDR3 has 12 amino acids. V lost 5 bases and J 7 bases, leaving 14 bases between the germline ends. CDR3 sequence: CSASPRRGEAFF. The DNA for the CDR3 is TGCAGTGCTTCTCCCCGTAGGGGTGAAGCTTTCTTT.

This clone was counted many times. The rearrangement joins TRBV7-2 to TRBJ1-1; possibly TRBD1 for D (5 bases). V gave up 2 bases and J gave up 3 bases, with 7 bases separating them. This CDR3 region has 13 residues. Germline loops: CDR1 SGHTA, CDR2 FQGNSA. The CDR3 nucleotides read TGTGCCAGCAGCTTATCAGGGTACACTGAAGCTTTCTTT. Residues: CASSLSGYTEAFF.

This chain joins TRBV11-2 and TRBJ2-7; D ambiguous. This CDR3 contains 12 residues. V lost 5 bases, J lost 6 bases, and 11 bases lay in between. The germline gives CDR1 SGHAT, CDR2 FQNNGV. The CDR3 loop is CASSPPVGEQYF. The CDR3 nucleotides read TGTGCCAGCAGCCCCCCGGTCGGCGAGCAGTACTTC.

The gene calls are TRBV24-1 and TRBJ1-1; D gene ambiguous. Germline V gene data show CDR1 as KGHDR and CDR2 as SFDVKD. V was cut by 4 bases and J by 5 bases, with 4 bases left in between. The CDR3 extends over 11 amino acids. CDR3 DNA: TGTGCCACCAGTGACCGGACTGAAGCTTTCTTT. Protein sequence: CATSDRTEAFF.

This clone was observed a few times. The genes are TRBV6-2 or TRBV6-3 and TRBJ1-2; D gene ambiguous. Germline CDR1 and CDR2: MNHEY and SVGEGT. Trimming shortened V by 0 bases and J by 4 bases, and 0 bases separated the two germline ends. The CDR3 runs 11 residues. DNA for the CDR3: TGTGCCAGCAGTTACTCCTATGGCTACACCTTC. As protein: CASSYSYGYTF.

Turning to this clone: A much larger clone lies a single base off, so this may be a read error. This same CDR3 is encoded by further DNA sequences in the sample. The DNA of the CDR3 is TGTGCCAGCAGTTTTGGGACAGGGTTGGACACCGGTGAGCTGTTTTTT. Its translation is CASSFGTGLDTGELFF. The chain has TRBV27 and TRBJ2-2, with 9 bases fitting TRBD1. CDR3 length: 16 amino acids. The V gene's germline CDR1 is MNHEY and CDR2 SMNVEV (reference sequence).

Only a few counts were recorded for this clone. This rearrangement joins TRBV27 to TRBJ2-7; 11 nucleotides agree with TRBD1. V lost 6 bases and J lost 2; bases outside the gene matches: 6. The germline V gene encodes CDR1 MNHEY and CDR2 SMNVEV (reference sequence). This CDR3 contains 15 residues. For the CDR3, the DNA is TGTGCCAGCAGAAGGACAGGGGGCGAACCCTACGAGCAGTACTTC. This encodes CASRRTGGEPYEQYF.

The chain carries TRBV20-1 and TRBJ2-1; D gene unclear. The V gene's germline CDR1 is DFQATT and CDR2 SNEGSKA (reference sequence). The CDR3 loop spans 12 amino acids. Deletions cut 5 bases from V and 6 bases from J, with 11 bases between. The CDR3 sequence: CSAPSWGNEQFF. The DNA of the CDR3 is TGCAGTGCTCCTTCGTGGGGCAATGAGCAGTTCTTC.

This clone was seen more than once but under ten times. The chain combines TRBV13 with TRBJ1-3, with D hard to call. CDR3 size: 15 residues. From germline, CDR1 is PRHDT and CDR2 FYEKMQ (reference sequence). V was trimmed by 4 bases and J by 0 bases, leaving 10 bases between them. The CDR3 loop is CASSSSPGSGNTIYF. In nucleotides, the CDR3 is TGTGCCAGCAGCTCGTCACCCGGCTCTGGAAACACCATATATTTT.